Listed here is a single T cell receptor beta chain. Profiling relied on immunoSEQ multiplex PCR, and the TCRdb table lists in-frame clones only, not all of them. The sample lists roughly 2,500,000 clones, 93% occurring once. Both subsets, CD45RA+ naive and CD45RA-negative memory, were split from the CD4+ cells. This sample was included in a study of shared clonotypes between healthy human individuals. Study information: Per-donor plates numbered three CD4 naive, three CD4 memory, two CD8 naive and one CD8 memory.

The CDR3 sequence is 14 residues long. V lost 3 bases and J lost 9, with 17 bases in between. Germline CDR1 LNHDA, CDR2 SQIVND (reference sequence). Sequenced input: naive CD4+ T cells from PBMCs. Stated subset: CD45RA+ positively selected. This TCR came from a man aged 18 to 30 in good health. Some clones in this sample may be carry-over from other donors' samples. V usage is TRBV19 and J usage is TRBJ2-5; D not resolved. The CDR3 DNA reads TGTGCCAGTAGTATGGACCGCGGCCAGGCGGCCCAGTACTTC. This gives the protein CASSMDRGQAAQYF.